This T cell receptor (beta chain) emerged from a study of T cell responses to AZD1222 COVID-19 vaccine. Regarding the study as a whole: After the peak T cell response, and only then, were repertoires sampled. It should be noted that donors were predominantly white British and more often female, and clonal diversity was possibly underestimated. Breadth and depth of Spike-specific TCRs rose after two AZD1222 doses.

To note about this clone: Its antigen is undetermined.

CDR3 size: 12 residues. The V end lost 4 bases, the J end lost 0 bases, and 4 bases lay between the germline ends. The V gene's germline CDR1 is MDHEN and CDR2 SYDVKM. Clones were sequenced by immunoSEQ multiplex PCR, and TCRdb holds only the in-frame ones, with some missing. Of approximately 100,000 clones in the sample, roughly 89% were seen once. Source: peripheral blood, taken on day 0 of AZD1222 vaccination. The chain recombines TRBV28 with TRBJ2-7; D ambiguous. This TCR derives from an adult in good health. The CDR3 here is CASSSDSYEQYF. CDR3 coding DNA: TGTGCCAGCAGTTCGGACTCCTACGAGCAGTACTTC.